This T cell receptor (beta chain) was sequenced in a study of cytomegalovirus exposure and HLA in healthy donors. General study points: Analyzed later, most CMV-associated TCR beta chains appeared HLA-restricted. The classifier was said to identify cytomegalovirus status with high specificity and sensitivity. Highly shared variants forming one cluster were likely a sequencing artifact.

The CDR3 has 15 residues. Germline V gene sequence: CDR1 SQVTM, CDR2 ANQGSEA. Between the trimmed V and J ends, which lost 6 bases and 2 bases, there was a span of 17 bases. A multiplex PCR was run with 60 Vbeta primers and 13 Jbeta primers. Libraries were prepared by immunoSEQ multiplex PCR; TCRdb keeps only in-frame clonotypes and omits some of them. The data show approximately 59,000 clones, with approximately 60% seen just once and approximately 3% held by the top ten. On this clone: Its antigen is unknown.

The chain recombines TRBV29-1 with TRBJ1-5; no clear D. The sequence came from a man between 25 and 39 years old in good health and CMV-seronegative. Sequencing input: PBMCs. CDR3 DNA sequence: TGCAGCGTCTCGGAGGGTTTGTTGGGCAATCAGCCCCAGCATTTT. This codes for CSVSEGLLGNQPQHF.